The 5 T cell receptor beta chains below all came from one sample that was sequenced in a study of T cell responses to AZD1222 COVID-19 vaccine. The protocol was immunoSEQ multiplex PCR, while the TCRdb copy is restricted to in-frame clones and leaves out a portion. The sample has some 45,000 clones; 90% are singletons. Material: peripheral blood, obtained 28 days after the second AZD1222 dose. These receptors all stem from an adult who received the AZD1222 COVID-19 vaccine.

The chain carries TRBV6-5 and TRBJ1-1, with no clear D. Germline CDR1 MNHEY, CDR2 SVGAGI. V was shortened by 5 bases and J by 1 base, with 11 bases between the two germline ends. The CDR3 extends over 14 amino acids. The CDR3 DNA reads as TGTGCCAGCAGTCAGGCGACGGGGAACACTGAAGCTTTCTTT. Translating it yields CASSQATGNTEAFF.

For the CDR3, the DNA is TGTGCCAGCTCACATAGGAACAGGGCTCTCACAGATACGCAGTATTTT. Its translation is CASSHRNRALTDTQYF. The chain has TRBV5-6 and TRBJ2-3, with a possible D match to TRBD1 (6 bases). CDR1 is SGHDT, CDR2 YYEEEE, per germline. The CDR3 is made up of 16 amino acids. V was shortened by 7 bases and J by 2 bases, with 20 bases between the two germline ends.

The chain recombines TRBV6-6 with TRBJ1-5; 7 nucleotides match TRBD1. The CDR3 runs 15 residues. With 3 bases clipped from V and 6 bases from J, the junction kept 8 bases outside the gene matches. Germline V CDR1 and CDR2: MNHNY, SVGAGI (reference sequence). CDR3 nucleotide sequence: TGTGCCAGCAGTTATTTTACAGGGGAAGGTCAGCCCCAGCATTTT. The encoded protein is CASSYFTGEGQPQHF.

This clone was detected once. This chain joins TRBV11-2 and TRBJ2-5, with D hard to call. The germline V gene has CDR1 SGHAT and CDR2 FQNNGV. There are 15 residues in the CDR3. V was pared by 1 base and J by 2 bases, with 11 bases between. This chain's CDR3 is CASSLVLGWQETQYF. CDR3 coding DNA: TGTGCCAGCAGCTTAGTCTTGGGATGGCAAGAGACCCAGTACTTC. The variable domain in full, with the rest retrieved from reference TRBV11-2 and TRBJ2-5, is EAGVAQSPRYKIIEKRQSVAFWCNPISGHATLYWYQQILGQGPKLLIQFQNNGVVDDSQLPKDRFSAERLKGVDSTLKIQPAKLEDSAVYLCASSLVLGWQETQYFGPGTRLLVL.

This chain connects TRBV5-4 to TRBJ1-1; D not certain. The CDR3 is 14 amino acids. V was cut by 3 bases and J by 6 bases, with 15 bases left in between. Germline V CDR1 and CDR2: SGHNT, YYREEE (reference sequence). In DNA, the CDR3 is TGTGCCAGCAGCTCGGGAGGCGGGATCGCTGAAGCTTTCTTT. This encodes CASSSGGGIAEAFF. Full variable domain (rest looked up from reference TRBV5-4 and TRBJ1-1): ETGVTQSPTHLIKTRGQQVTLRCSSQSGHNTVSWYQQALGQGPQFIFQYYREEENGRGNFPPRFSGLQFPNYSSELNVNALELDDSALYLCASSSGGGIAEAFFGQGTRLTVV.